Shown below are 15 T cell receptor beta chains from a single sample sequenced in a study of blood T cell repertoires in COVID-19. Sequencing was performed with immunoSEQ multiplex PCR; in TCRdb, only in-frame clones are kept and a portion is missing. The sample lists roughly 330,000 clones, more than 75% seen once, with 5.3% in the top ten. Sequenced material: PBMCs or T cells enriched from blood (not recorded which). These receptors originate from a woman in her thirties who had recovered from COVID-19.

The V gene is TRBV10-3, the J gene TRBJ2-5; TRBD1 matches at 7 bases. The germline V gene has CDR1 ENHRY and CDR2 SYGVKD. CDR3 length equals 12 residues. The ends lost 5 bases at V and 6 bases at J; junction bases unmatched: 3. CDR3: CAISYRGQTQYF. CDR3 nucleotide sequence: TGTGCCATCAGTTACAGGGGTCAGACCCAGTACTTC.

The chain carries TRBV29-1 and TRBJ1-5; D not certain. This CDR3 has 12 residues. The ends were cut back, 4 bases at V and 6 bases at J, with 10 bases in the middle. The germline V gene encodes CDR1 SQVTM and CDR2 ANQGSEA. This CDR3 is CSVGVPGQPQHF. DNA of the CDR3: TGCAGCGTTGGGGTCCCAGGTCAGCCCCAGCATTTT.

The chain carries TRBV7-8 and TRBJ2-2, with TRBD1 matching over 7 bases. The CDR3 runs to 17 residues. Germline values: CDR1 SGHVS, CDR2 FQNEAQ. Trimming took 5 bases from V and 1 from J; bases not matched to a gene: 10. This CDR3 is CASSPYRGGRNTGELFF. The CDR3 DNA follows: TGTGCCAGCAGCCCCTATAGAGGGGGCAGGAACACCGGGGAGCTGTTTTTT.

The CDR3 reads CASSLNQGMQTQYF. The CDR3 DNA reads as TGTGCCAGCAGCCTAAATCAGGGGATGCAGACCCAGTACTTC. V and J are TRBV14 and TRBJ2-5, with D maybe TRBD1 (6 bases). V lost 4 bases and J lost 6, with 15 bases in between. Looked up from germline, CDR1 is SGHDN and CDR2 is FVKESK. This CDR3 is 14 amino acids long.

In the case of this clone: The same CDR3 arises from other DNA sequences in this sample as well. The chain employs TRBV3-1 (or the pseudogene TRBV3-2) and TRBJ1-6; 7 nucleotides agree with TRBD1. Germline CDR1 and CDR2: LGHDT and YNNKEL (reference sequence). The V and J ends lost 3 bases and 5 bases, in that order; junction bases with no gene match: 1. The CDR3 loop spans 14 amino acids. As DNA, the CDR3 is TGTGCCAGCAGCCAGACAGGGAATAATTCACCCCTCCACTTT. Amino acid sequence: CASSQTGNNSPLHF.

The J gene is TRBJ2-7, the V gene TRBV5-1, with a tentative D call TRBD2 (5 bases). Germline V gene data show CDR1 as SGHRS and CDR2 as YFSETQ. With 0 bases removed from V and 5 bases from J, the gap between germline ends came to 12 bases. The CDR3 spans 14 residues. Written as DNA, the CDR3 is TGCGCCAGCAGCTTGGCCAGGCTAGCAGACGAGCAGTACTTC. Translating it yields CASSLARLADEQYF.

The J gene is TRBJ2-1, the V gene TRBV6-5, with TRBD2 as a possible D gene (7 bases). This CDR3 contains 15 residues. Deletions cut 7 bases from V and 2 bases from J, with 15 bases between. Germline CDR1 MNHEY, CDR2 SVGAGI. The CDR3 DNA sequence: TGTGCCAGCACAGGAGTAGGGGGGGCCTACAATGAGCAGTTCTTC. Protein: CASTGVGGAYNEQFF.

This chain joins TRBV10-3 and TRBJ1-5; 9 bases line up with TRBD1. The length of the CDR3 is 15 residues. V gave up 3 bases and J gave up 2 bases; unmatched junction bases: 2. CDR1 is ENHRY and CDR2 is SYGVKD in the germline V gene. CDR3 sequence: CAISEGDRGNQPQHF. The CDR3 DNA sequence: TGTGCCATCAGTGAAGGGGACAGGGGCAATCAGCCCCAGCATTTT.

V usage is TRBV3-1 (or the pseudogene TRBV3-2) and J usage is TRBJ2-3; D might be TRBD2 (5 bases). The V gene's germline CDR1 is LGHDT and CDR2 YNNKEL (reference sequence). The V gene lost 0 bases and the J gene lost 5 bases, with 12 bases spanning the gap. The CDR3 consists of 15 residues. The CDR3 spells CASSQDPPEGDTQYF. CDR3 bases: TGTGCCAGCAGCCAAGACCCGCCAGAGGGAGATACGCAGTATTTT.

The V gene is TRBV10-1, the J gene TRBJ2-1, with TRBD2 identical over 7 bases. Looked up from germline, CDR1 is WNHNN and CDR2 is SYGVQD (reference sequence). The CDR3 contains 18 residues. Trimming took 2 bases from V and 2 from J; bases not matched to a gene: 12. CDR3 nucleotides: TGCGCCAGCAGTGAGGGGTTTGCTAGCGGAACCCCCTACAATGAGCAGTTCTTC. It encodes CASSEGFASGTPYNEQFF.

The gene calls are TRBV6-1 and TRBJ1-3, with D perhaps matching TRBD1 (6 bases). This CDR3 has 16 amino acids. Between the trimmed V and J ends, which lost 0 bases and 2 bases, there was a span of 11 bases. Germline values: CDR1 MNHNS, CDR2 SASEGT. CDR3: CASSEAYRATGNTIYF. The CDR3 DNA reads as TGTGCCAGCAGTGAAGCTTACAGGGCAACTGGAAACACCATATATTTT.

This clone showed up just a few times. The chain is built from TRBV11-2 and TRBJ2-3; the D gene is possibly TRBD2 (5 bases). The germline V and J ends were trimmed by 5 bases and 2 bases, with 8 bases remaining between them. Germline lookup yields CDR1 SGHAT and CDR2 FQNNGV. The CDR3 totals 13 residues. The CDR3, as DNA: TGTGCCAGCAGCCAGGACTTCACAGATACGCAGTATTTT. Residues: CASSQDFTDTQYF. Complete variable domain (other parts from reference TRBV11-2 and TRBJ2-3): EAGVAQSPRYKIIEKRQSVAFWCNPISGHATLYWYQQILGQGPKLLIQFQNNGVVDDSQLPKDRFSAERLKGVDSTLKIQPAKLEDSAVYLCASSQDFTDTQYFGPGTRLTVL.

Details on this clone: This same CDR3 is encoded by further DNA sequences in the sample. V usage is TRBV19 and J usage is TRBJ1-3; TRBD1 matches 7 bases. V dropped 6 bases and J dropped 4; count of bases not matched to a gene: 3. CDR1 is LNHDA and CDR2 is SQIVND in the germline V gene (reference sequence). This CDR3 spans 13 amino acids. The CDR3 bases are TGTGCCAGTAGGAGAGGGGGCGGAAACACCATATATTTT. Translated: CASRRGGGNTIYF. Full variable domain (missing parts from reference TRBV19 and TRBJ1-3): DGGITQSPKYLFRKEGQNVTLSCEQNLNHDAMYWYRQDPGQGLRLIYYSQIVNDFQKGDIAEGYSVSREKKESFPLTVTSAQKNPTAFYLCASRRGGGNTIYFGEGSWLTVV.

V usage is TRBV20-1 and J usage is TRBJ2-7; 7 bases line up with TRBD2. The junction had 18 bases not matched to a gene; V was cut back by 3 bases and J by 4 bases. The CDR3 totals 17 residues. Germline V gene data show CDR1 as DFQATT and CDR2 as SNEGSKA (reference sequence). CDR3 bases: TGCAGTGCTAGTCAGTTCGGGGGGTCCCTTGAGGGATACGAGCAGTACTTC. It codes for CSASQFGGSLEGYEQYF.

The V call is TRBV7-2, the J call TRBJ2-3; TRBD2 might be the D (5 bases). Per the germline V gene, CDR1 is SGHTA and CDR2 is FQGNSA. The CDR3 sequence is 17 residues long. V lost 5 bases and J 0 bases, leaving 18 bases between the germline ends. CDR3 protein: CASSPNWLAASTDTQYF. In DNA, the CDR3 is TGTGCCAGCAGCCCTAACTGGCTAGCAGCTAGCACAGATACGCAGTATTTT.